This passage covers 21 T cell receptor beta chains from one sample sequenced in a study of metastatic and nonmetastatic thyroid tumors. TCRdb re-called the PCR reads via MiXCR. Seen here are tens of thousands of clones, roughly 20% observed once, and the top ten hold around two fifths. All patients were treatment-naive before thyroid surgery. Specimen: blood. The receptors stem from a female donor with papillary thyroid cancer or a benign thyroid nodule (not recorded which). Some clones in this sample may be carry-over from other donors' samples.

By sample share, this clone is medium-sized (0.01 to 0.1%). The chain is built from TRBV27 and TRBJ1-2; possibly TRBD1 for D (5 bases). CDR1 and CDR2 (germline): MNHEY, SMNVEV (reference sequence). V was trimmed by 6 bases and J by 7 bases, leaving 12 bases between them. This CDR3 contains 12 residues. The CDR3 sequence is CASRTQVSGYTF. Here the CDR3 DNA reads TGTGCCAGCAGGACACAGGTTTCTGGCTACACCTTC.

By its share, this clone is medium-sized. V gene TRBV28 combines with J gene TRBJ2-2; 8 bases align to TRBD1. V gave up 6 bases and J gave up 1 base; unmatched junction bases: 7. Germline V lookup: CDR1 MDHEN, CDR2 SYDVKM. The CDR3 has 16 residues. The CDR3 DNA follows: TGTGCCAGCAGCCCCGGGACAGGCCTGAACACCGGGGAGCTGTTTTTT. It codes for CASSPGTGLNTGELFF. Supplemented by reference TRBV28 and TRBJ2-2, the full variable domain reads DVKVTQSSRYLVKRTGEKVFLECVQDMDHENMFWYRQDPGLGLRLIYFSYDVKMKEKGDIPEGYSVSREKKERFSLILESASTNQTSMYLCASSPGTGLNTGELFFGEGSRLTVL.

This clone was recorded at least ten times. This clone may be a read error of a much larger clone one base away. This chain links TRBV3-1 with TRBJ2-7; D not certain. CDR1 is LGHDT, CDR2 YNNKEL, per germline (reference sequence). CDR3 length: 11 amino acids. In DNA, the CDR3 is TGTGCCAGCAGTTTTGGCTACGAGCAGCACTTC. The encoded protein is CASSFGYEQHF.

The V call is TRBV6-1, the J call TRBJ1-1, with 11 nucleotides matching TRBD1. CDR3 size: 16 residues. The V and J ends lost 6 bases and 0 bases, in that order; junction bases with no gene match: 6. Germline CDR1 MNHNS, CDR2 SASEGT. As DNA, the CDR3 is TGTGCCAGCAGCTTCTGGGACAGGGGGATGAACACTGAAGCTTTCTTT. Translating gives CASSFWDRGMNTEAFF.

The chain joins TRBV19 to TRBJ2-1; D unclear. Germline CDR1 and CDR2: LNHDA and SQIVND (reference sequence). V was shortened by 6 bases and J by 1 base, with 13 bases between the two germline ends. The CDR3 spans 15 residues. The CDR3 sequence: CASSPGGSSYNEQFF. The CDR3 region has the DNA TGTGCCAGTAGCCCAGGCGGTAGTTCCTACAATGAGCAGTTCTTC.

The rearrangement links TRBV30 to TRBJ1-2, with D unresolved. Germline CDR1 is GTSNPN and CDR2 is SVGIG (reference sequence). V shed 3 bases and J shed 4 bases, with 9 bases lying between them. This CDR3 is 12 amino acids long. The CDR3 region is CAWSSGPYGYTF. CDR3 nucleotide sequence: TGTGCCTGGAGCTCCGGACCCTATGGCTACACCTTC. The full variable domain, completed using reference TRBV30 and TRBJ1-2, is SQTIHQWPATLVQPVGSPLSLECTVEGTSNPNLYWYRQAAGRGLQLLFYSVGIGQISSEVPQNLSASRPQDRQFILSSKKLLLSDSGFYLCAWSSGPYGYTFGSGTRLTVV.

Concerning this clone: A much larger clone is a single base away; this may be a read error. The chain joins TRBV11-3 to TRBJ2-5; tentative D call: TRBD2 (6 bases). The germline gives CDR1 SGHNT, CDR2 YENEEA. The CDR3 has 14 residues. Trimming cost V 6 bases and J 4 bases, with 15 bases left between them. The CDR3 DNA reads TGTGCCAGCAGACGCAACGGGGGAGCAGAGACCCAGTACTTC. This sequence encodes CASRRNGGAETQYF. The whole variable domain, remainder taken from reference TRBV11-3 and TRBJ2-5, is EAGVVQSPRYKIIEKKQPVAFWCNPISGHNTLYWYLQNLGQGPELLIRYENEEAVDDSQLPKDRFSAERLKGVDSTLKIQPAELGDSAVYLCASRRNGGAETQYFGPGTRLLVL.

The chain joins TRBV6-5 to TRBJ2-7, with D unresolved. There are 11 residues in the CDR3. The germline CDR1 and CDR2 sequences are MNHEY and SVGAGI. The V and J ends lost 6 bases and 5 bases respectively, with 8 bases between them. The CDR3 DNA reads TGTGCCAGCAGCCGAGCTAACGAGCAGTACTTC. Its protein product is CASSRANEQYF.

This clone was seen repeatedly, ten times or more. The J gene is TRBJ1-3, the V gene TRBV30; D is undetermined. Germline lookup yields CDR1 GTSNPN and CDR2 SVGIG (reference sequence). The CDR3 consists of 14 residues. Between the trimmed V and J ends, which lost 5 bases and 1 base, there was a span of 12 bases. DNA of the CDR3: TGTGCCTGGGCCTTTGGAGGTTCTGGAAACACCATATATTTT. Translating it yields CAWAFGGSGNTIYF.

The sample holds many counts of this clone. The gene calls are TRBV5-1 and TRBJ2-2; D gene uncertain. Germline V lookup: CDR1 SGHRS, CDR2 YFSETQ. V shed 1 base and J shed 1 base, with 5 bases lying between them. This CDR3 comprises 14 residues. The DNA for the CDR3 is TGCGCCAGCAGCTTGTCCGGGAACACCGGGGAGCTGTTTTTT. Its protein product is CASSLSGNTGELFF. Filled out from reference TRBV5-1 and TRBJ2-2, the complete variable domain reads KAGVTQTPRYLIKTRGQQVTLSCSPISGHRSVSWYQQTPGQGLQFLFEYFSETQRNKGNFPGRFSGRQFSNSRSEMNVSTLELGDSALYLCASSLSGNTGELFFGEGSRLTVL.

The chain's CDR3 is CASSLVADLGYTF. For the CDR3, the DNA is TGTGCCAGCAGCTTGGTGGCGGACTTGGGCTACACCTTC. The chain couples TRBV5-6 to TRBJ1-2; D is unresolved. Germline loops: CDR1 SGHDT, CDR2 YYEEEE. The CDR3 has 13 residues. V was clipped by 0 bases and J by 8 bases, with 11 bases between them.

The sample holds a few counts of this clone. A read error may be the cause here, since a much bigger clone is one base away. The missing conserved phenylalanine or tryptophan at the end of this CDR3 makes a read error likely. For the CDR3, the DNA is TGTGCCAGCAAGGGACAGGGGGCCTCCTACGAGCAGTACCTC. This encodes CASKGQGASYEQYL. This chain uses TRBV5-5 with TRBJ2-7, with TRBD1 matching over 12 bases. The germline V gene has CDR1 SGHKS and CDR2 YYEKEE (reference sequence). V lost 6 bases to trimming and J lost 0 bases; unmatched junction nucleotides: 1. CDR3 length: 14 amino acids.

This clone was observed a few times. Since a much larger clone is just one base distant, this may be a read error. The genes are TRBV3-1 and TRBJ2-5, with a possible D match to TRBD2 (5 bases). The CDR3 has 17 amino acids. The V gene lost 1 base and the J gene lost 6 bases, with 21 bases spanning the gap. Germline CDR1 LGHDT, CDR2 YNNKEL (reference sequence). The CDR3 protein is CASSQGTGIVGSKTQYF. The CDR3, as DNA: TGTGCCAGCAGCCAAGGCACCGGGATAGTCGGGTCAAAGACCCAGTACTTC.

V usage is TRBV11-3 and J usage is TRBJ2-5; TRBD2 matches at 7 bases. Germline V gives CDR1 SGHNT, CDR2 YENEEA. This CDR3 is 16 amino acids long. Trimming at V came to 1 base and at J to 1 base, leaving 6 bases not matched to a gene. The CDR3 spells CASSLAGLRLQETQYF. In DNA form, the CDR3 reads TGTGCCAGCAGCTTAGCGGGACTAAGACTCCAAGAGACCCAGTACTTC.

This clone showed up many times. V gene TRBV2 combines with J gene TRBJ1-2; 11 nucleotides match TRBD1. The CDR3 has 13 residues. V was clipped by 8 bases and J by 7 bases; unmatched bases: 6. Germline-derived CDR1 and CDR2 are SNHLY and FYNNEI. The DNA for the CDR3 is TGTGCCAGCGGGGGGACAGGGGGATTTGGCTACACCTTC. Amino acid sequence: CASGGTGGFGYTF.

This rearrangement joins TRBV10-2 to TRBJ1-3; 7 bases are a match to TRBD1. The length of the CDR3 is 14 residues. Losses at the gene ends were 2 bases for V and 2 bases for J; bases not matched to a gene: 0. CDR1 WSHSY and CDR2 SAAADI come from the germline V gene. The CDR3 DNA sequence: TGCGCCAGCAGTGAGACAGGGGCTGGAAACACCATATATTTT. As protein: CASSETGAGNTIYF.

This clone occurred many times. The rearrangement uses TRBV20-1 and TRBJ2-3; 9 bases are a match to TRBD1. The length of the CDR3 is 17 residues. CDR1 and CDR2 from the germline V gene are DFQATT and SNEGSKA (reference sequence). The V gene end was trimmed by 6 bases and the J gene end by 6 bases; junction bases not matched to a gene: 19. CDR3 protein: CSAPPSSGTGSSDTQYF. The DNA of the CDR3 is TGCAGTGCCCCTCCCTCTTCTGGGACAGGGTCGTCGGATACGCAGTATTTT.

This clone was seen many times. The CDR3 loop reads CASSPTGGANTGELFF. CDR3 bases: TGTGCCAGCAGCCCCACCGGGGGCGCGAACACCGGGGAGCTGTTTTTT. The V call is TRBV11-1, the J call TRBJ2-2; D is perhaps TRBD1 or TRBD2 (6 bases each). V lost 5 bases and J lost 0, with 13 bases in between. This CDR3 contains 16 residues. Germline V CDR1 and CDR2: SGHAT, FQDESV (reference sequence).

The sample holds many counts of this clone. The chain is built from TRBV5-4 and TRBJ2-7, with D perhaps TRBD2 (6 bases). Germline V gives CDR1 SGHNT, CDR2 YYREEE (reference sequence). The V end was cut by 5 bases, the J end by 0 bases, with 18 bases between. The CDR3 extends over 16 amino acids. The CDR3 here is CASSRLTGGGSYEQYF. The DNA for the CDR3 is TGTGCCAGCAGTCGCTTAACCGGGGGAGGCTCCTACGAGCAGTACTTC.

This clone has a count of ten or more. This chain connects TRBV2 to TRBJ2-5, with 10 bases matching TRBD2. V lost 6 bases and J lost 9; bases outside the gene matches: 13. Germline values: CDR1 SNHLY, CDR2 FYNNEI. The CDR3 sequence is 15 residues long. The CDR3 DNA reads TGTGCCAGCAGAGAGGGGACTAGCGCACTACATCCCCAGTACTTC. This translates into CASREGTSALHPQYF.

This clone was seen repeatedly, ten times or more. V gene TRBV20-1 combines with J gene TRBJ1-4; no definite D call. Germline CDR1 reads DFQATT; CDR2 reads SNEGSKA (reference sequence). This CDR3 spans 13 amino acids. Trimming took 2 bases from V and 5 from J, leaving 9 bases between them. Written as DNA, the CDR3 is TGCAGTGCTAGAAACTCACAGAATGAAAAACTGTTTTTT. Protein sequence: CSARNSQNEKLFF.